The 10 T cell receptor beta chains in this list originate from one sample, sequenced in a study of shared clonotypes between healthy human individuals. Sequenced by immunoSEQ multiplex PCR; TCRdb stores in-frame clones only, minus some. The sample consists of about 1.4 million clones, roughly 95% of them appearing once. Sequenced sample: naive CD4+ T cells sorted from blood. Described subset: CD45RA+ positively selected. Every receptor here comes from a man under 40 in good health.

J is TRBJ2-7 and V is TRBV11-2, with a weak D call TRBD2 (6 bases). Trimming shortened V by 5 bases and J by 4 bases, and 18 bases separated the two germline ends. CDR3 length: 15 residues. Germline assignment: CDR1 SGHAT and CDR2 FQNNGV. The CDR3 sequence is CASSGPGSWRYEQYF. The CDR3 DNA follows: TGTGCCAGCAGCGGACCCGGGAGTTGGCGGTACGAGCAGTACTTC.

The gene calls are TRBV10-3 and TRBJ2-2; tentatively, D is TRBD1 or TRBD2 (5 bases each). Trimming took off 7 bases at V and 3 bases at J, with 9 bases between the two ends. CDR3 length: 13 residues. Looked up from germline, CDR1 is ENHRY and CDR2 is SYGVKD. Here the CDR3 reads CAIMQGHTGELFF. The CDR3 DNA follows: TGTGCCATCATGCAGGGACACACCGGGGAGCTGTTTTTT.

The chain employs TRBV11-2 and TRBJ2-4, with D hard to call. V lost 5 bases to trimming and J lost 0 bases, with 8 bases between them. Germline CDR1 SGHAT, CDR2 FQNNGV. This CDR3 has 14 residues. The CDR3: CASSPRLAKNIQYF. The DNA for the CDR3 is TGTGCCAGCAGCCCAAGATTAGCCAAAAACATTCAGTACTTC.

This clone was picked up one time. The CDR3 loop is CASSHLHASGELFF. As DNA, the CDR3 is TGTGCCAGTAGCCACCTGCACGCCTCCGGGGAGCTGTTTTTT. The J gene is TRBJ2-2, the V gene TRBV19; no clear D. The CDR3 loop spans 14 amino acids. The germline V gene has CDR1 LNHDA and CDR2 SQIVND (reference sequence). V dropped 6 bases and J dropped 6 bases, with 14 bases sitting between them.

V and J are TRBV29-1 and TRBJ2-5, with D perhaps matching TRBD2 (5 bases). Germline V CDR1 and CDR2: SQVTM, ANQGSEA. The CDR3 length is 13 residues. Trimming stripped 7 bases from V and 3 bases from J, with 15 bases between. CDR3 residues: CSARRTGEETQYF. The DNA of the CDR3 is TGCAGCGCCAGAAGGACCGGGGAAGAGACCCAGTACTTC.

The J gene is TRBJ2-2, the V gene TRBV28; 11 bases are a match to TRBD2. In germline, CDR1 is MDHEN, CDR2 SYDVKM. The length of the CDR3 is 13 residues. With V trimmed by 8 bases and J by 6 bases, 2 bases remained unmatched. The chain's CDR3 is CASRLAGSGELFF. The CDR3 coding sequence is TGTGCCAGCCGACTAGCGGGATCCGGGGAGCTGTTTTTT.

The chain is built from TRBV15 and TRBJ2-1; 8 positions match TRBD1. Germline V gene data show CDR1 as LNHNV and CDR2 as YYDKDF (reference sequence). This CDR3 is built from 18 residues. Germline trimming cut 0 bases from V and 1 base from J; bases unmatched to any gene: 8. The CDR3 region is CATSRDPGDRGSYNEQFF. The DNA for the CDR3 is TGTGCCACCAGCAGAGATCCCGGAGACAGGGGTTCCTACAATGAGCAGTTCTTC. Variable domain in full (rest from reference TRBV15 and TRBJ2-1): DAMVIQNPRYQVTQFGKPVTLSCSQTLNHNVMYWYQQKSSQAPKLLFHYYDKDFNNEADTPDNFQSRRPNTSFCFLDIRSPGLGDTAMYLCATSRDPGDRGSYNEQFFGPGTRLTVL.

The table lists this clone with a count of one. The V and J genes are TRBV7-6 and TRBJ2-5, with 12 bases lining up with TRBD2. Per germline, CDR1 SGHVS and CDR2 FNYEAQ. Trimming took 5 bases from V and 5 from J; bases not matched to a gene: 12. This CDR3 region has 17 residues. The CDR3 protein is CASSPGLAGTRGETQYF. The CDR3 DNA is TGTGCCAGCAGCCCAGGACTAGCGGGAACTAGAGGGGAGACCCAGTACTTC.

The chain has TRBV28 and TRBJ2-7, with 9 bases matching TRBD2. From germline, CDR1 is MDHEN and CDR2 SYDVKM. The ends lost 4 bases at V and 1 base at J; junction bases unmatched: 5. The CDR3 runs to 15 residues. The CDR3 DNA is TGTGCCAGCAGTTCACGGACTAGCGTTTCCTACGAGCAGTACTTC. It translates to CASSSRTSVSYEQYF.

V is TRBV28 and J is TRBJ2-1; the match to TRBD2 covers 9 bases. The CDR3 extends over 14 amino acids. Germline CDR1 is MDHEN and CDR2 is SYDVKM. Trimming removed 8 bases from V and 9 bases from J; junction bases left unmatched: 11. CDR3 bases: TGTGCCAGCCGGGTAGCGGGAGTCTCGGGTGAGCAGTTCTTC. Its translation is CASRVAGVSGEQFF.